The sample holds a few counts of the clone carrying this TCR beta chain. The target antigen is unknown. All of the isolated RNA was reverse transcribed, so expressed TCRB transcripts were sequenced. Produced via immunoSEQ multiplex PCR; TCRdb's table is partial and in-frame only. The sample holds hundreds of thousands of clones, around an eighth seen once. The data originate from a study of beta chain features in type 1 diabetes. Study outcomes and limitations: Among patients with Type 1 diabetes, TCRB CDR3s were moderately but significantly shorter in every one of the four CD4+ subsets. VDJ junctions from patients with type 1 diabetes contained fewer insertions and more deletions. Patients and controls would be equally affected if PCR favored shorter templates.

Sorted CD4+ subsets: naive, central memory, regulatory, stem cell-like memory (CD45RO/CCR7/CD25/CD127/CD95/CD27 panel). Purity exceeded 95% in all sorted populations. The CDR3 loop spans 15 amino acids. Germline CDR1 reads GTSNPN; CDR2 reads SVGIG (reference sequence). Trimming pared 2 bases from V and 3 bases from J, leaving 16 bases between. The sample comprised naive CD4+ T cells from blood. The receptor was derived from a man aged 18-30 years with type 1 diabetes. This rearrangement joins TRBV30 to TRBJ2-5, with D possibly matching TRBD1 (5 bases). CDR3 amino acids: CAWSRENRIKETQYF. The CDR3 DNA reads as TGTGCCTGGAGTCGTGAGAACAGGATAAAAGAGACCCAGTACTTC.